This TCR beta chain was obtained from a study of cytomegalovirus exposure and HLA in healthy donors. About the research overall: The same platform as the 650 to 700 first-cohort repertoires was used for the 90 to 150 validation repertoires, a later analysis reported. Study-wide findings and caveats: TCR sequences were mostly rare, though some public TCRs occurred in many donors. Accounts indicate the classifier identified cytomegalovirus status with strong specificity and sensitivity. Altogether, 170 or so TCR beta chains were recorded as cytomegalovirus-associated.

The method was immunoSEQ multiplex PCR; TCRdb's version includes in-frame clones alone and lacks a portion of them. The repertoire holds around 190,000 clones, with about 81% as singletons. Worth noting for this clone: Its specificity is unknown.

The ends lost 2 bases at V and 1 base at J; junction bases unmatched: 9. From germline, CDR1 is SGHRS and CDR2 YFSETQ. The CDR3 loop spans 19 amino acids. Sequenced sample: PBMCs. The genes are TRBV5-1 and TRBJ2-3, with 14 bases fitting TRBD2. The TCR comes from a woman under 40 in good health and CMV-seronegative. CDR3 loop: CASSLAPGLAGVGTDTQYF. The CDR3, as DNA: TGCGCCAGCAGCTTAGCACCGGGACTAGCGGGAGTGGGCACAGATACGCAGTATTTT. The full variable domain, with the rest looked up from reference TRBV5-1 and TRBJ2-3, is KAGVTQTPRYLIKTRGQQVTLSCSPISGHRSVSWYQQTPGQGLQFLFEYFSETQRNKGNFPGRFSGRQFSNSRSEMNVSTLELGDSALYLCASSLAPGLAGVGTDTQYFGPGTRLTVL.